One sample yielded the 11 T cell receptor beta chains listed below, sequenced in a study of cytomegalovirus exposure and HLA in healthy donors. The PCR contained 60 Vbeta and 13 Jbeta primers. Data came from immunoSEQ multiplex PCR; TCRdb stores just in-frame clones and leaves some out. The sample has about 150,000 clones, around 74% seen once; the top ten hold roughly 6.7%. Sequenced: PBMCs. These receptors were obtained from a man in his fifties in good health and CMV-seropositive.

Here the CDR3 reads CASSSQPTTYNEQFF. In nucleotides, the CDR3 is TGTGCCAGCAGCTCGCAACCTACCACCTACAATGAGCAGTTCTTC. This rearrangement joins TRBV5-6 to TRBJ2-1; D gene uncertain. The V end lost 3 bases, the J end lost 2 bases, and 12 bases lay between the germline ends. The CDR3 is 15 amino acids. Germline values: CDR1 SGHDT, CDR2 YYEEEE.

CDR3 nucleotides: TGTGCCAGCACCGGGGGGCGCGGGCAGTACTTC. This translates into CASTGGRGQYF. The chain uses TRBV6-5 and TRBJ2-7; a weak D match, TRBD2 (7 bases). In germline, CDR1 is MNHEY, CDR2 SVGAGI. The V end lost 7 bases, the J end lost 9 bases, and 13 bases lay between the germline ends. The CDR3 contains 11 residues.

The rearrangement links TRBV11-2 to TRBJ2-7; possibly TRBD2 for D (6 bases). V lost 5 bases and J lost 0, with 17 bases in between. The CDR3 runs 16 residues. Germline V gene lookup returns CDR1 SGHAT and CDR2 FQNNGV. CDR3 protein: CASSRLRGTLSYEQYF. The CDR3 DNA follows: TGTGCCAGCAGCCGCCTTCGGGGGACGCTCTCCTACGAGCAGTACTTC.

This chain uses TRBV27 with TRBJ1-4; TRBD1 matches 7 bases. J was trimmed by 6 bases and V by 6 bases; bases with no gene match: 7. The CDR3 covers 14 residues. Germline assignment: CDR1 MNHEY and CDR2 SMNVEV (reference sequence). The CDR3 region has the DNA TGTGCCAGCAGCCTGACAGGGAACCATGAAAAACTGTTTTTT. This sequence encodes CASSLTGNHEKLFF.

The chain recombines TRBV4-1 with TRBJ1-4; D gene ambiguous. Between the trimmed V and J ends, which lost 0 bases and 0 bases, there was a span of 14 bases. Germline V CDR1 and CDR2: MGHRA, YSYEKL. This CDR3 region has 18 residues. In DNA form, the CDR3 reads TGCGCCAGCAGCCAAGATCTTTGGACTGGGCCAACTAATGAAAAACTGTTTTTT. This translates into CASSQDLWTGPTNEKLFF.

The genes are TRBV18 and TRBJ1-2, with TRBD1 as a possible D gene (6 bases). Trimming left V 5 bases short and J 8 bases short, with 18 bases between. CDR3 length: 14 residues. Germline V gene lookup returns CDR1 KGHSH and CDR2 LQKENI. CDR3 nucleotides: TGTGCCAGCTCATTATCCCGGCAGGGGCTGGGCTACACCTTC. Protein product: CASSLSRQGLGYTF.

This clone appeared a few times. The chain employs TRBV6-5 and TRBJ1-2, with TRBD1 matching over 9 bases. The germline CDR1 and CDR2 sequences are MNHEY and SVGAGI. CDR3 length: 16 residues. Trimming took 1 base from V and 2 from J; bases not matched to a gene: 5. The CDR3 reads CASSYLPGQGNYGYTF. DNA of the CDR3: TGTGCCAGCAGTTACTTACCGGGACAGGGAAACTATGGCTACACCTTC.

This clone was picked up one time. V and J are TRBV5-4 and TRBJ1-2; D remains unclear. The CDR3 runs to 12 residues. V was clipped by 9 bases and J by 8 bases, with 17 bases between them. Per the germline V gene, CDR1 is SGHNT and CDR2 is YYREEE (reference sequence). CDR3 bases: TGTGCCAACTCGATAAGAGGTGGAGGCTACACCTTC. Encoded protein: CANSIRGGGYTF.

CDR3 sequence reads: CASRRGWVSGRRNEQYF. Here the CDR3 DNA reads TGTGCCAGCAGACGCGGTTGGGTTAGCGGGAGACGAAACGAGCAGTACTTC. The chain employs TRBV27 and TRBJ2-7; 9 bases align to TRBD2. Germline CDR1 MNHEY, CDR2 SMNVEV (reference sequence). The CDR3 loop spans 17 amino acids. V shed 6 bases, J shed 5 bases, and the junction held 17 bases outside the gene matches.

The genes are TRBV15 and TRBJ1-2, with 7 bases aligning to TRBD1. Germline CDR1 LNHNV, CDR2 YYDKDF (reference sequence). CDR3 length equals 15 residues. The junction had 11 bases not matched to a gene; V was cut back by 5 bases and J by 5 bases. CDR3 DNA: TGTGCCACCAGCGAACAGACAGGGAGAATATATGGCTACACCTTC. Translation gives CATSEQTGRIYGYTF. Full variable domain (missing parts from reference TRBV15 and TRBJ1-2): DAMVIQNPRYQVTQFGKPVTLSCSQTLNHNVMYWYQQKSSQAPKLLFHYYDKDFNNEADTPDNFQSRRPNTSFCFLDIRSPGLGDTAMYLCATSEQTGRIYGYTFGSGTRLTVV.

This chain links TRBV5-6 with TRBJ1-1; the D is unclear. Germline V gene sequence: CDR1 SGHDT, CDR2 YYEEEE. V gave up 4 bases and J gave up 3 bases, with 7 bases separating them. The CDR3 is 12 residues long. CDR3 amino acids: CASSRSYTEAFF. Written as DNA, the CDR3 is TGTGCCAGCAGCCGGTCCTACACTGAAGCTTTCTTT.